Listed here are 9 T cell receptor beta chains from one sample, sequenced in a study of tumor and adjacent non-tumor tissue in lung cancer. A modified ARM-PCR protocol with three rounds of nested PCR amplified TCRbeta. TCRdb passed the multiplex PCR reads through MiXCR, listing each CDR3 protein once. This sample yields fewer than 75,000 distinct CDR3 sequences, of which 75% to 85% are seen a single time; over 35% belongs to the top ten. The template was RNA from unsorted bulk tissue. More than 3 cm separated this lung sample from the edge of the tumor. Material for sequencing was distant non-tumor lung tissue. These receptors originate from a man between 60 and 75 years old with non-small cell lung cancer.

There are many counts of this clonotype. The rearrangement uses TRBV5-1 and TRBJ2-3; D uncertain. The V gene's germline CDR1 is SGHRS and CDR2 YFSETQ. The CDR3 is 14 residues long. Trimming stripped 0 bases from V and 4 bases from J, with 9 bases between. CDR3 bases: TGCGCCAGCAGCTTGGTTACCAGCTCAGATACGCAGTATTTT. It yields the protein CASSLVTSSDTQYF.

On this clonotype: At one of its ends the junction is not consistent with the germline gene, which may arise from a read error. The chain has TRBV28 and TRBJ2-7; TRBD1 aligns across 7 bases. CDR1 is MDHEN and CDR2 is SYDVKM in the germline V gene. The CDR3 has 14 residues. CDR3 loop: CTSSLRDRSYEQYF. CDR3 nucleotide sequence: TGTACCAGCAGTTTAAGGGACAGATCCTACGAGCAGTACTTC.

As regards this clonotype: A read error may account for a junction end that differs from germline. V gene TRBV29-1 combines with J gene TRBJ1-1; D call uncertain. Germline CDR1 SQVTM, CDR2 ANQGSEA. The CDR3 covers 11 residues. CDR3 bases: TGTAGCGTTAGGGTAGTGACTGAAGCTCTCTTT. Translating it yields CSVRVVTEALF.

Remarks on this clonotype: The junction does not match germline at one end; this may be a read error. The chain joins TRBV29-1 to TRBJ2-7; 7 bases align to TRBD1. Germline CDR1 reads SQVTM; CDR2 reads ANQGSEA. The CDR3 is made up of 16 amino acids. The DNA of the CDR3 is TGCAGCGTTGAGGAGCCCCACGGGACAGCTTCTTACGAGCGGTACTTC. This codes for CSVEEPHGTASYERYF.

About this clonotype itself: A much larger clone lies a single base off, so this may be a read error. CDR3 DNA: TGCAGTGCTAGAGGGGGGGACAGGGTGGCCAATGAGCAGTTCTTC. It is translated as CSARGGDRVANEQFF. The chain links TRBV20-1 to TRBJ2-1; 9 nucleotides line up with TRBD1. The germline V gene has CDR1 DFQATT and CDR2 SNEGSKA (reference sequence). V shed 1 base, J shed 6 bases, and the junction held 7 bases outside the gene matches. The CDR3 sequence is 15 residues long.

For this clonotype: In this CDR3 the conserved last residue, phenylalanine or tryptophan, is missing, so a read error is likely. No DNA is shown, since the ends of the CDR3 on it are uncertain; the CDR3 is the one TCRdb lists. The CDR3 sequence: CASRARSSGELFL. The chain employs TRBV10-2 and TRBJ2-2. Germline CDR1 is WSHSY and CDR2 is SAAADI. From its first to its last residue, the CDR3 has 13 amino acids.

The chain carries TRBV20-1 and TRBJ2-3; 8 bases line up with TRBD1. From germline, CDR1 is DFQATT and CDR2 SNEGSKA (reference sequence). The CDR3 consists of 15 residues. CDR3 sequence reads: CNARIPGQGTDTQYF. DNA of the CDR3: TGCAATGCCAGGATCCCGGGACAGGGCACAGATACGCAGTATTTT.

In the case of this clonotype: A much bigger clone sits one base away, suggesting this may be a read error. The chain couples TRBV5-1 to TRBJ2-7, with no clear D. CDR1 and CDR2 from the germline V gene are SGHRS and YFSETQ. The CDR3 runs 13 residues. Trimming cost V 4 bases and J 7 bases, with 15 bases left between them. The CDR3 DNA reads TGCGCCAGCAGCCCGGGTCCCCTGGAGGAGCAGTACTTC. As protein: CASSPGPLEEQYF.

This clonotype was recorded only once. This sequence joins TRBV10-3 and TRBJ2-1; TRBD2 aligns across 7 bases. After removal of 0 bases from V and 12 bases from J, the junction contained 11 bases not matched to a gene. The CDR3 has 15 residues. Germline V gene sequence: CDR1 ENHRY, CDR2 SYGVKD. CDR3 protein: CAISESITSGIVQFF. The CDR3 bases are TGTGCCATCAGTGAGTCGATCACCAGCGGGATTGTGCAGTTCTTC.